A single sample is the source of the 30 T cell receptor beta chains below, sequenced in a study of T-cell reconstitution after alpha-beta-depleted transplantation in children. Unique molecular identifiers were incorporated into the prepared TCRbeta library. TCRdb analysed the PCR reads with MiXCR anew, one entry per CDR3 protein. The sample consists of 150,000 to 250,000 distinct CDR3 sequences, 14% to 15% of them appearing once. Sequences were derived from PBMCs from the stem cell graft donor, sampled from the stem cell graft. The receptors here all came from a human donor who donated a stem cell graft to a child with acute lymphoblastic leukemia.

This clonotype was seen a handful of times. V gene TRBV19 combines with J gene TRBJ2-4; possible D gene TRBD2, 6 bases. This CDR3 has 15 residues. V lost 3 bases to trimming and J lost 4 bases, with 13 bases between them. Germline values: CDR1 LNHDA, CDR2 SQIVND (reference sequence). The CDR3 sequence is CASSILGGAKNIQYF. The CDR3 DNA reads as TGTGCCAGTAGTATCCTCGGCGGGGCAAAAAACATTCAGTACTTC.

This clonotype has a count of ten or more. CDR3 loop: CASGAAMNTEAFF. CDR3 nucleotide sequence: TGTGCCAGCGGCGCAGCCATGAACACTGAAGCTTTCTTT. The chain joins TRBV6-6 to TRBJ1-1; D is unresolved. CDR1 is MNHNY, CDR2 SVGAGI, per germline (reference sequence). The V and J ends lost 8 bases and 0 bases respectively, with 10 bases between them. The CDR3 is made up of 13 amino acids.

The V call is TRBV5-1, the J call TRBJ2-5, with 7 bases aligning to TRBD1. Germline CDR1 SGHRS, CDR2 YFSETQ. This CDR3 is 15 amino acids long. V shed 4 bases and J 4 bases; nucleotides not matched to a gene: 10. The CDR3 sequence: CASSRLGQSPETQYF. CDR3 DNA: TGCGCCAGCAGCAGACTGGGACAGTCCCCAGAGACCCAGTACTTC.

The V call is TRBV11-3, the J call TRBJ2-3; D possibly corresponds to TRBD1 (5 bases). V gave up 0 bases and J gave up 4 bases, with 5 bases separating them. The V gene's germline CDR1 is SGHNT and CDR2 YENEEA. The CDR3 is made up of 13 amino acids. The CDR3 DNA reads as TGTGCCAGCAGCTTAGAAGGGGCAGATACGCAGTATTTT. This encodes CASSLEGADTQYF.

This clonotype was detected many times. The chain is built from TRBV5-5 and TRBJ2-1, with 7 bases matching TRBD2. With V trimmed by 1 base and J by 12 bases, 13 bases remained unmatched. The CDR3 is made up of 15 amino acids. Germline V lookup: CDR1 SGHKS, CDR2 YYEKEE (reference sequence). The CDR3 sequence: CASSLSLRSTGGQFF. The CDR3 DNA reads TGTGCCAGCAGCTTGTCCCTGAGGTCTACGGGGGGGCAGTTCTTC.

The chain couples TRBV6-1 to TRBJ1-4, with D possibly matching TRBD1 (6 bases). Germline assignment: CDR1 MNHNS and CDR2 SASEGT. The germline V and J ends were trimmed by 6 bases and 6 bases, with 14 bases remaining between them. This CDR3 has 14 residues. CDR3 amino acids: CASRETGLDEKLFF. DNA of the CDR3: TGTGCCAGCAGAGAAACAGGGTTGGATGAAAAACTGTTTTTT.

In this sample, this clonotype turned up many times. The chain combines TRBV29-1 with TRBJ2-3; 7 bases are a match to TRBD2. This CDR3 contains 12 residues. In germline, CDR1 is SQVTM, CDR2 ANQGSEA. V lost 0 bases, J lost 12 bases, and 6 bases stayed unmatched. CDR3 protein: CSVEDRRETQYF. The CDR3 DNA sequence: TGCAGCGTTGAAGATCGGCGGGAGACCCAGTATTTT.

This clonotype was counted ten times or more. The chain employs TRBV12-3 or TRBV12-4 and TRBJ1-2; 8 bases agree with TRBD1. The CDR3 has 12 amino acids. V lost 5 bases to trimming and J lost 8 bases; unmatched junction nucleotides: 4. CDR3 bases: TGTGCCAGCAGTCCAGGGGGCATAGGCTACACCTTC. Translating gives CASSPGGIGYTF.

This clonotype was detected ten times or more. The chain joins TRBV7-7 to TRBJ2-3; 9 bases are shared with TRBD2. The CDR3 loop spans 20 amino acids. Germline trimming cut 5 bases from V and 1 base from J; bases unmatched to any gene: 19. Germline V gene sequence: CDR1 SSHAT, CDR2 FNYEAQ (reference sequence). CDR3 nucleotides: TGTGCCAGCAGCCTCAGGACTAGCGACCCTAATGAGGGGGGCACAGATACGCAGTATTTT. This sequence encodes CASSLRTSDPNEGGTDTQYF.

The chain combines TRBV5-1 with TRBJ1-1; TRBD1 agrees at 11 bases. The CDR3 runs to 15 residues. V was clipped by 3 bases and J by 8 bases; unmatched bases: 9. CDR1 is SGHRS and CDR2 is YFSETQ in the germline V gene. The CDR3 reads CASSYTHRDRGEAFF. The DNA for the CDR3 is TGCGCCAGCAGCTACACCCACCGGGACAGGGGGGAAGCTTTCTTT. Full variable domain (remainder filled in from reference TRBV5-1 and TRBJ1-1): KAGVTQTPRYLIKTRGQQVTLSCSPISGHRSVSWYQQTPGQGLQFLFEYFSETQRNKGNFPGRFSGRQFSNSRSEMNVSTLELGDSALYLCASSYTHRDRGEAFFGQGTRLTVV.

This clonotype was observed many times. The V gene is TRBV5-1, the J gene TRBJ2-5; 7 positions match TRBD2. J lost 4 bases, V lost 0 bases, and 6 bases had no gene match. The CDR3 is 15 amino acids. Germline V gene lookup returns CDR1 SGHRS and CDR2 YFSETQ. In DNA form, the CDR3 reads TGCGCCAGCAGCTTGGTGGCGGGAGAAGGAGAGACCCAGTACTTC. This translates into CASSLVAGEGETQYF. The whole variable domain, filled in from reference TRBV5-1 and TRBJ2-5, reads KAGVTQTPRYLIKTRGQQVTLSCSPISGHRSVSWYQQTPGQGLQFLFEYFSETQRNKGNFPGRFSGRQFSNSRSEMNVSTLELGDSALYLCASSLVAGEGETQYFGPGTRLLVL.

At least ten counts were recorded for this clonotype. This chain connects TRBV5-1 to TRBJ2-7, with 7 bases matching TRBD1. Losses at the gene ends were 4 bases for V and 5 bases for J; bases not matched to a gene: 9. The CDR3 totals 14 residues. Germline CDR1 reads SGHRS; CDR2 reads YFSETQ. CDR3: CASSPWDSTNEQYF. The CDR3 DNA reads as TGCGCCAGCAGCCCCTGGGACAGTACGAACGAGCAGTACTTC.

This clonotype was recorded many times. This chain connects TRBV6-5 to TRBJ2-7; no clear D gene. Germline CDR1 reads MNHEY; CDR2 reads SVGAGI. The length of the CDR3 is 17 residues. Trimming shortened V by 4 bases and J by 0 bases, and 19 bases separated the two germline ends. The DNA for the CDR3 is TGTGCCAGCAGTTTGTACGGTGGGTCAGGAAGCTCCTACGAGCAGTACTTC. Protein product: CASSLYGGSGSSYEQYF.

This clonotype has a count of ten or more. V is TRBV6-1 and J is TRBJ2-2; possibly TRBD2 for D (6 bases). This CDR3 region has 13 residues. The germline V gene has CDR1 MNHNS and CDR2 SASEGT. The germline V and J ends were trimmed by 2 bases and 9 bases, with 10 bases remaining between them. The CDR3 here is CASSERRVRELFF. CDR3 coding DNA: TGTGCCAGCAGTGAAAGGAGGGTAAGGGAGCTGTTTTTT.

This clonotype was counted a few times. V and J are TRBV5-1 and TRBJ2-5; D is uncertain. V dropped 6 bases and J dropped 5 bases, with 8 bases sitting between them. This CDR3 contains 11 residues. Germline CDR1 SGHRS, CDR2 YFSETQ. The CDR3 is CASTQGETQYF. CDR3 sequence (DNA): TGCGCCAGCACCCAAGGGGAGACCCAGTACTTC.

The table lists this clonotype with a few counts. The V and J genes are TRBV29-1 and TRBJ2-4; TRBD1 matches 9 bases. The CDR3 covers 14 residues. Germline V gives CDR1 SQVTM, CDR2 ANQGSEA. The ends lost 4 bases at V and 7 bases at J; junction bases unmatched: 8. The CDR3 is CSVGTGTGLNIQYF. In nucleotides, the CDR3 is TGCAGCGTTGGGACCGGGACAGGGCTGAACATTCAGTACTTC.

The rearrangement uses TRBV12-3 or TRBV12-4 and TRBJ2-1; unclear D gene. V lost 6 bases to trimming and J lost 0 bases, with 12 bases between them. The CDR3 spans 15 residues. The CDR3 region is CASSPTNPSYNEQFF. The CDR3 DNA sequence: TGTGCCAGCAGCCCCACTAACCCCTCCTACAATGAGCAGTTCTTC.

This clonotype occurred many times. The CDR3 DNA sequence: TGTGCCAGCAGCTTAGCCCTCTGGGACAGGGGCACTGAGCAGTTCTTC. Translating gives CASSLALWDRGTEQFF. This chain uses TRBV7-8 with TRBJ2-1; 10 nucleotides match TRBD1. Trimming took 0 bases from V and 9 from J; bases not matched to a gene: 8. In germline, CDR1 is SGHVS, CDR2 FQNEAQ. The CDR3 runs 16 residues.

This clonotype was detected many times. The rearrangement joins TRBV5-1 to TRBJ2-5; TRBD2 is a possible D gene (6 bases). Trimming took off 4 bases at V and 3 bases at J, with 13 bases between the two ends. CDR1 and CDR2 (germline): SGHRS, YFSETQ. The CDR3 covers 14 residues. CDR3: CASSRFSGEETQYF. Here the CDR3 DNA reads TGCGCCAGCAGCAGGTTTAGCGGAGAAGAGACCCAGTACTTC.

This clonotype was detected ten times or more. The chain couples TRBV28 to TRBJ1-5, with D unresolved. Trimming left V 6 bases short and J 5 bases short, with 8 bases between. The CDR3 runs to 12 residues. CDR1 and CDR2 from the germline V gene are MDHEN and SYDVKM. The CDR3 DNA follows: TGTGCCAGCAGCCTAGACGATCAGCCCCAGCATTTT. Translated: CASSLDDQPQHF.

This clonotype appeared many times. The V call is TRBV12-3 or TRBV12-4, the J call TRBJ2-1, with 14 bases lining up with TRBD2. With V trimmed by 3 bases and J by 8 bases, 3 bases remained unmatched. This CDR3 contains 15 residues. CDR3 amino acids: CASSLTSGRVHEQFF. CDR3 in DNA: TGTGCCAGCAGTTTGACTAGCGGGAGGGTCCATGAGCAGTTCTTC.

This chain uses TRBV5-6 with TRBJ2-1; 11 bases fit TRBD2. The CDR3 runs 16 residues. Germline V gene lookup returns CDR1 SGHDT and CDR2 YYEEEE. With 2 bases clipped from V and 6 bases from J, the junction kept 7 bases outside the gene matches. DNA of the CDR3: TGTGCCAGCAGCTTAGAACTAGCGGGAGATGGCAATGAGCAGTTCTTC. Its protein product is CASSLELAGDGNEQFF.

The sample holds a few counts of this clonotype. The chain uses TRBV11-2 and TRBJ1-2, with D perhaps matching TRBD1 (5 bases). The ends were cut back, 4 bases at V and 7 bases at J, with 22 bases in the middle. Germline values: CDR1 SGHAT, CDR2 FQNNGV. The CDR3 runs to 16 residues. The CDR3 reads CASSSVRDGQRGGYTF. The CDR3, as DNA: TGTGCCAGCAGCTCAGTCCGGGACGGACAAAGGGGTGGCTACACCTTC. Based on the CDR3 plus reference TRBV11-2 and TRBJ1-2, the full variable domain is EAGVAQSPRYKIIEKRQSVAFWCNPISGHATLYWYQQILGQGPKLLIQFQNNGVVDDSQLPKDRFSAERLKGVDSTLKIQPAKLEDSAVYLCASSSVRDGQRGGYTFGSGTRLTVV.

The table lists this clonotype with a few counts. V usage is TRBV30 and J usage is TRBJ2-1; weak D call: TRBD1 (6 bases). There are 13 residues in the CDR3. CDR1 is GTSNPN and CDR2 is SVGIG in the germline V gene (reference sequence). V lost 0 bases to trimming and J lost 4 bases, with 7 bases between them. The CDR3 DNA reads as TGTGCCTGGAGTGTAACAGGGTACAATGAGCAGTTCTTC. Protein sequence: CAWSVTGYNEQFF. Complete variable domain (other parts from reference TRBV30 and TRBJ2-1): SQTIHQWPATLVQPVGSPLSLECTVEGTSNPNLYWYRQAAGRGLQLLFYSVGIGQISSEVPQNLSASRPQDRQFILSSKKLLLSDSGFYLCAWSVTGYNEQFFGPGTRLTVL.

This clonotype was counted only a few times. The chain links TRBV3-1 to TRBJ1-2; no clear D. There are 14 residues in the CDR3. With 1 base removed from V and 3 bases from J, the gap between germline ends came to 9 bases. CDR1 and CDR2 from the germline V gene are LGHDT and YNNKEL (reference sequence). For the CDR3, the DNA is TGTGCCAGCAGCCAAGGGGTCTCGGACTATGGCTACACCTTC. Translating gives CASSQGVSDYGYTF.

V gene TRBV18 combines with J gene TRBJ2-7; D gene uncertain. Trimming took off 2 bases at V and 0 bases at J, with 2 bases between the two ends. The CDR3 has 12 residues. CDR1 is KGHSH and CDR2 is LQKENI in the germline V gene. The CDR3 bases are TGTGCCAGCTCACCAGCCTCCTACGAGCAGTACTTC. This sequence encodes CASSPASYEQYF.

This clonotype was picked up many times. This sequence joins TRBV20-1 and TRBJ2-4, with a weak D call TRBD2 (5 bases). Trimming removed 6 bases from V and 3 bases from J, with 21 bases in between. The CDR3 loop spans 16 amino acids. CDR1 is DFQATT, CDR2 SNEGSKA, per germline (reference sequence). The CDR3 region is CSAPKSGYLRKNIQYF. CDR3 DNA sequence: TGCAGTGCCCCGAAAAGCGGATACCTACGCAAAAACATTCAGTACTTC.

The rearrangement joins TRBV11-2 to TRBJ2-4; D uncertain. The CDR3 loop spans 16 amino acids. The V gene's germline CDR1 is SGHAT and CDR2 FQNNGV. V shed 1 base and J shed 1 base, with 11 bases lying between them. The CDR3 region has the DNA TGTGCCAGCAGCTTAGGTCCGGGCGCGGCCAAAAACATTCAGTACTTC. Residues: CASSLGPGAAKNIQYF.

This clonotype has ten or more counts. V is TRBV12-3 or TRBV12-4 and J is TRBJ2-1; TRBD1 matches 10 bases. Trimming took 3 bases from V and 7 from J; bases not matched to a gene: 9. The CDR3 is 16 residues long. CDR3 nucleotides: TGTGCCAGCAGTTTTCGGACAGGGGGTTCGTCGAATGAGCAGTTCTTC. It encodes CASSFRTGGSSNEQFF.

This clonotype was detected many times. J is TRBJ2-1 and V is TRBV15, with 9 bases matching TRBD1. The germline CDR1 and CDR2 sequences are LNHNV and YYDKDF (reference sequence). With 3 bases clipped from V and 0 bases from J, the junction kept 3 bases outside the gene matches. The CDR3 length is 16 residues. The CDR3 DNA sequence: TGTGCCACCAGCAGTGACAGGGGGGGCTCCTACAATGAGCAGTTCTTC. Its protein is CATSSDRGGSYNEQFF.